This is a list of T cell receptor beta chains from one sample in a study of cytomegalovirus exposure and HLA in healthy donors. Generated by immunoSEQ multiplex PCR, the TCRdb table keeps only in-frame clones and is missing some. This repertoire includes approximately 75,000 clones. The sequenced sample consisted of PBMCs. The receptors shown here come from a boy under 18 in good health and CMV-seronegative. The CDR3 runs from the conserved cysteine through the conserved F or W. D genes are given only for firm matches.

V	D	J	DNA	CDR3
TRBV18	TRBD1	TRBJ2-1	TGTGCCAGCTCTCCGACAGGGGGCGAGCAGTTCTTC	CASSPTGGEQFF
TRBV6-5	TRBD2	TRBJ2-1	TGTGCCAGCAGTTTTGGGACTAGCGGGACCTACAATGAGCAGTTCTTC	CASSFGTSGTYNEQFF
TRBV4-1	.	TRBJ2-7	TGCGCCAGCAGCCAAGCCAGCGGACTCTCCTACGAGCAGTACTTC	CASSQASGLSYEQYF
TRBV7-9	TRBD1	TRBJ1-2	TGTGCCAGCAGCCAAGATTGGACAGGACTAACCTATGGCTACACCTTC	CASSQDWTGLTYGYTF
TRBV27	TRBD2	TRBJ2-7	TGTGCCAGCAGTCCGGGGACTAGCGGGTACTACGAGCAGTACTTC	CASSPGTSGYYEQYF
TRBV18	.	TRBJ2-7	TGTGCCAGCTCACCTTCCGGGGTAAACTACGAGCAGTACTTC	CASSPSGVNYEQYF
TRBV11-1	.	TRBJ2-7	TGTGCCAGCAGCCAGGGGAGCGTTTACGAGCAGTACTTC	CASSQGSVYEQYF
TRBV5-6	.	TRBJ1-4	TGTGCCAGCAGCTTGGCCAGTGACATCGATGAAAAACTGTTTTTT	CASSLASDIDEKLFF
TRBV18	.	TRBJ2-7	TGTGCCAGCTCACCGCGAGAGGGGGTAACCTACGAGCAGTACTTC	CASSPREGVTYEQYF
TRBV6-5	.	TRBJ1-6	TGTGCCTCGAGCGGAGGCCCACCCCTCCACTTT	CASSGGPPLHF
TRBV9	.	TRBJ1-1	TGTGCCAGCAGCGTCGGGGATATGGACACTGAAGCTTTCTTT	CASSVGDMDTEAFF
TRBV6-5	.	TRBJ1-2	TGTGCCAGCAGGCCTCTCGGGGGAGGAGGAGGCTACACCTTC	CASRPLGGGGGYTF
TRBV7-3	TRBD1	TRBJ1-2	TGTGCCAGCAGCTTCGGACAGGGGGTTGGCTACACCTTC	CASSFGQGVGYTF
TRBV9	.	TRBJ2-2	TGTGCCAGCAGCCCCCGACTACTGAACACCGGGGAGCTGTTTTTT	CASSPRLLNTGELFF
TRBV2	.	TRBJ1-1	TGTGCCAGCAGTGATCCTGACACTGAAGCTTTCTTT	CASSDPDTEAFF
TRBV5-1	TRBD2	TRBJ2-7	TGCGCCAGCAGCTTTGGCGGGGGGGCGTACGAGCAGTACTTC	CASSFGGGAYEQYF
TRBV19	TRBD1	TRBJ1-1	TGTGCCAGTAGTAAGGGACAGACTAGTGAAGCTTTCTTT	CASSKGQTSEAFF
TRBV15	.	TRBJ1-2	TGTGCCACCAGCAGAGATCCGACTACTACCTATGGCTACACCTTC	CATSRDPTTTYGYTF
TRBV18	.	TRBJ1-1	TGTGCCAGCTCACCACACGGGGAGATGAACACTGAAGCTTTCTTT	CASSPHGEMNTEAFF
TRBV6-4	.	TRBJ1-5	TGTGCCAGCAATTTCTTCGAGCCCCAGCATTTT	CASNFFEPQHF
TRBV6-6	.	TRBJ1-6	TGTGCCAGCAGTTACTCGGGCAGGGGCGATTCACCCCTCCACTTT	CASSYSGRGDSPLHF
TRBV6-1	TRBD1	TRBJ2-3	TGTGCCAGCAGTGAAGCCGTGCAGGGGGCTGATACGCAGTATTTT	CASSEAVQGADTQYF
TRBV5-1	TRBD2	TRBJ2-3	TGCGCCAGCAGCTTGCGCCTAGCGGGGGGCACAGATACGCAGTATTTT	CASSLRLAGGTDTQYF
TRBV6-1	.	TRBJ2-2	TGTGCCAGCAGTGAAAAGTGGGTAGGGGGTGCAAGGAACACCGGGGAGCTGTTTTTT	CASSEKWVGGARNTGELFF
TRBV5-4	.	TRBJ1-1	TGTGCCAGCAGCTTGGCGGGTTTTTACACTGAAGCTTTCTTT	CASSLAGFYTEAFF
TRBV2	.	TRBJ1-1	TGTGCCAGCATGCGGATGGGGGCGTACACTGAAGCTTTCTTT	CASMRMGAYTEAFF
TRBV6-6	TRBD2	TRBJ2-1	TGTGCCAGCAGTTACGACCTAGCGGACAATGAGCAGTTCTTC	CASSYDLADNEQFF
TRBV5-1	.	TRBJ2-3	TGCGCCAGCAGCTTGGTTATTGGCACAGATACGCAGTATTTT	CASSLVIGTDTQYF
TRBV5-5	.	TRBJ1-2	TGTGCCAGCAGCTTGGACTTCGGGGGGACGGGAGGGGGCTACACCTTC	CASSLDFGGTGGGYTF
TRBV18	.	TRBJ2-5	TGTGCCAGCTCACCCCCGACTCCTACGGGGACCCAGTACTTC	CASSPPTPTGTQYF
TRBV19	.	TRBJ2-2	TGTGCCAGTAGTGGTGTAGGAAGGGGGACCGGGGAGCTGTTTTTT	CASSGVGRGTGELFF
TRBV9	.	TRBJ2-2	TGTGCCAGCAGCGTAAGCCGGTCCGGGACTCTGAACACCGGGGAGCTGTTTTTT	CASSVSRSGTLNTGELFF
TRBV18	TRBD1	TRBJ1-2	TGTGCCAGCTCATCCGGGACAGGGGTACCCTATGGCTACACCTTC	CASSSGTGVPYGYTF